This T cell receptor (beta chain) is drawn from a study of control samples from healthy donors and cancer patients. Measured with immunoSEQ multiplex PCR; TCRdb has only the in-frame clones, and not every one. Of about 170,000 clones listed, approximately 94% are singletons. The J segment lost 8 bases and the V segment lost 0 bases, leaving 12 bases of the junction unmatched. The CDR3 is 17 residues long. Per germline, CDR1 LGHNA and CDR2 YNFKEQ. The chain is built from TRBV4-2 and TRBJ1-2, with 10 bases matching TRBD1. The sequenced sample was blood. The sequence came from a woman aged 18-29 years in good health. This chain's CDR3 is CASSQDGTGAFYGGYTF. The CDR3 coding sequence is TGTGCCAGCAGCCAAGATGGGACAGGGGCGTTCTATGGAGGCTACACCTTC.